Presented here are 31 T cell receptor beta chains from one specimen sequenced in a study of T cell responses to AZD1222 COVID-19 vaccine (dated by TCRdb to the early 2020s). The library relied on the immunoSEQ multiplex PCR assay. TCRdb stores this immuneACCESS table with in-frame sequences only. Part of the clones is absent; in the studies checked, under half of the shortfall reflects unresolved V genes, and no reason is known for the rest. The sample includes some 180,000 clones, with about 89% observed a single time. 1.5% to 2% of the sample comes from the top ten. The sample's time point label is to be understood as: about 28 days (+/-7) after the second vaccine dose. Sequenced material: peripheral blood, taken 28 days after the second AZD1222 dose. These receptors originate from an adult who received the AZD1222 COVID-19 vaccine.

The rearrangement uses TRBV6-5 and TRBJ2-7; 10 bases align to TRBD2. Germline lookup yields CDR1 MNHEY and CDR2 SVGAGI. Trimming removed 2 bases from V and 9 bases from J; junction bases left unmatched: 13. The CDR3 has 16 residues. The CDR3 nucleotides read TGTGCCAGCAGTTACGGGGTTAGCGGGGGGAGTAATCGGCAGTACTTC. Its translation is CASSYGVSGGSNRQYF.

The rearrangement joins TRBV18 to TRBJ1-6; 8 positions agree with TRBD1. Looked up from germline, CDR1 is KGHSH and CDR2 is LQKENI. The J segment lost 7 bases and the V segment lost 6 bases, leaving 8 bases of the junction unmatched. The CDR3 is 15 residues long. The CDR3 is CASSPDRAKNSPLHF. The DNA for the CDR3 is TGTGCCAGCTCGCCGGACAGGGCGAAGAATTCACCCCTCCACTTT.

The chain has TRBV18 and TRBJ1-2; D gene ambiguous. Between the trimmed V and J ends, which lost 5 bases and 8 bases, there was a span of 9 bases. Germline CDR1 KGHSH, CDR2 LQKENI. The CDR3 length is 11 residues. The CDR3 spells CASSDTWGYTF. The CDR3 DNA is TGTGCCAGCTCAGACACATGGGGCTACACCTTC.

V and J are TRBV6-2 or TRBV6-3 and TRBJ2-6, with no clear D. The CDR3 consists of 19 residues. Deletions cut 4 bases from V and 0 bases from J, with 19 bases between. Germline values: CDR1 MNHEY, CDR2 SVGEGT. The CDR3 sequence: CASSFGFGSQSSGANVLTF. CDR3 DNA: TGTGCCAGCAGTTTTGGGTTCGGCAGTCAGAGCTCTGGGGCCAACGTCCTGACTTTC.

In DNA, the CDR3 is TGTGCCAGTAGTTATCAACAGGATCAGCCCCAGCATTTT. This gives the protein CASSYQQDQPQHF. This chain connects TRBV19 to TRBJ1-5; D is possibly TRBD1 (5 bases). Trimming stripped 5 bases from V and 5 bases from J, with 10 bases between. Germline values: CDR1 LNHDA, CDR2 SQIVND (reference sequence). CDR3 size: 13 residues.

This clone was counted once. DNA for the CDR3: TGCAGCGTTGCGGCCAGAGCGAGAATTCTGGATGCTTTCTTT. Translating gives CSVAARARILDAFF. The genes are TRBV29-1 and TRBJ1-1; no clear D gene. This CDR3 spans 14 amino acids. The V gene lost 4 bases and the J gene lost 11 bases, with 23 bases spanning the gap. CDR1 is SQVTM and CDR2 is ANQGSEA in the germline V gene.

The V gene is TRBV5-4, the J gene TRBJ2-2, with 7 bases that match TRBD2. Trimming took 3 bases from V and 3 from J; bases not matched to a gene: 11. This CDR3 has 17 residues. Germline V gene lookup returns CDR1 SGHNT and CDR2 YYREEE (reference sequence). The chain's CDR3 is CASSSTPTSAYTGELFF. The CDR3 nucleotides read TGTGCCAGCAGCTCCACGCCTACTAGCGCCTACACCGGGGAGCTGTTTTTT.

The chain's CDR3 is CAWMSLSYNEQFF. CDR3 nucleotide sequence: TGTGCCTGGATGTCCCTCTCCTACAATGAGCAGTTCTTC. V usage is TRBV30 and J usage is TRBJ2-1; no clear D gene. V was trimmed by 4 bases and J by 0 bases, leaving 7 bases between them. CDR1 GTSNPN and CDR2 SVGIG come from the germline V gene (reference sequence). This CDR3 is built from 13 residues.

The CDR3 here is CASSSRASTGANVLTF. The CDR3 DNA is TGTGCCAGCAGCTCCCGGGCCTCTACTGGGGCCAACGTCCTGACTTTC. The genes are TRBV7-3 and TRBJ2-6; D is uncertain. The CDR3 length is 16 residues. V was shortened by 4 bases and J by 2 bases, with 12 bases between the two germline ends. Germline V lookup: CDR1 SGHTA, CDR2 FQGTGA.

The chain uses TRBV19 and TRBJ2-1, with a possible D match to TRBD2 (6 bases). Looked up from germline, CDR1 is LNHDA and CDR2 is SQIVND (reference sequence). The CDR3 is made up of 14 amino acids. The germline V and J ends were trimmed by 5 bases and 0 bases, with 8 bases remaining between them. The CDR3 sequence is CASSYGSSYNEQFF. As DNA, the CDR3 is TGTGCCAGTAGTTACGGGAGCTCCTACAATGAGCAGTTCTTC.

V is TRBV2 and J is TRBJ2-7; 8 bases are a match to TRBD2. The junction had 13 bases not matched to a gene; V was cut back by 4 bases and J by 2 bases. The CDR3 contains 17 residues. Germline CDR1 and CDR2: SNHLY and FYNNEI. This chain's CDR3 is CASSGSALKGLAYEQYF. As DNA, the CDR3 is TGTGCCAGCAGTGGATCCGCCTTAAAGGGACTAGCCTACGAGCAGTACTTC.

The chain uses TRBV4-1 and TRBJ2-7; D call uncertain. V lost 1 base, J lost 2 bases, and 9 bases lay in between. This CDR3 contains 14 residues. In germline, CDR1 is MGHRA, CDR2 YSYEKL. The CDR3 here is CASSQGQETYEQYF. CDR3 DNA sequence: TGCGCCAGCAGCCAAGGTCAGGAAACCTACGAGCAGTACTTC.

A single count supports this clone. The rearrangement links TRBV7-6 to TRBJ2-3, with TRBD1 matching over 9 bases. In germline, CDR1 is SGHVS, CDR2 FNYEAQ. CDR3 length: 15 amino acids. V shed 2 bases and J 1 base; nucleotides not matched to a gene: 1. CDR3 loop: CASSLYRGRTDTQYF. The CDR3 nucleotides read TGTGCCAGCAGCTTATACAGGGGGCGCACAGATACGCAGTATTTT.

This clone has a single count. V usage is TRBV6-5 and J usage is TRBJ1-4; 7 bases align to TRBD1. This CDR3 is built from 15 residues. Trimming cost V 5 bases and J 6 bases; bases outside gene matches: 9. Per germline, CDR1 MNHEY and CDR2 SVGAGI. The CDR3 here is CASSRDRVGDEKLFF. CDR3 sequence (DNA): TGTGCCAGCAGTCGTGACAGGGTCGGCGATGAAAAACTGTTTTTT.

The V gene is TRBV27, the J gene TRBJ1-6; D possibly corresponds to TRBD1 (5 bases). The CDR3 is 16 amino acids. Germline assignment: CDR1 MNHEY and CDR2 SMNVEV (reference sequence). Trimming took 2 bases from V and 6 from J, leaving 14 bases between them. The CDR3 here is CASSLAEEGPNSPLHF. The CDR3 DNA sequence: TGTGCCAGCAGTTTAGCTGAGGAGGGACCTAATTCACCCCTCCACTTT.

This CDR3 reads CASSSMWTEHYNSPLHF. The CDR3 coding sequence is TGTGCCAGCAGTTCGATGTGGACAGAGCATTATAATTCACCCCTCCACTTT. The V call is TRBV28, the J call TRBJ1-6; a possible D gene is TRBD1 (6 bases). Per the germline V gene, CDR1 is MDHEN and CDR2 is SYDVKM. This CDR3 has 17 amino acids. V was pared by 4 bases and J by 4 bases, with 17 bases between.

Only one count was recorded for this clone. The chain carries TRBV5-1 and TRBJ1-5; D perhaps matches TRBD1 (6 bases). The CDR3 contains 15 residues. Germline lookup yields CDR1 SGHRS and CDR2 YFSETQ. V shed 4 bases and J shed 4 bases, with 15 bases lying between them. The CDR3 nucleotides read TGCGCCAGCAGCCCCACAGGGCGTGGTAATCAGCCCCAGCATTTT. It specifies CASSPTGRGNQPQHF. Based on the CDR3 plus reference TRBV5-1 and TRBJ1-5, the full variable domain is KAGVTQTPRYLIKTRGQQVTLSCSPISGHRSVSWYQQTPGQGLQFLFEYFSETQRNKGNFPGRFSGRQFSNSRSEMNVSTLELGDSALYLCASSPTGRGNQPQHFGDGTRLSIL.

The gene calls are TRBV6-5 and TRBJ1-3; D uncertain. This CDR3 spans 15 amino acids. Looked up from germline, CDR1 is MNHEY and CDR2 is SVGAGI. Trimming pared 10 bases from V and 3 bases from J, leaving 19 bases between. The CDR3: CATIRNRRRGNTIYF. In DNA form, the CDR3 reads TGTGCCACCATCCGTAATCGCAGGCGTGGAAACACCATATATTTT.

The chain is built from TRBV29-1 and TRBJ2-7; either TRBD1 or TRBD2 may supply D (5 bases each). This CDR3 is 12 amino acids long. V shed 3 bases and J shed 3 bases, with 9 bases lying between them. Germline V lookup: CDR1 SQVTM, CDR2 ANQGSEA. The CDR3 spells CSVDGGGYEQYF. The CDR3 coding sequence is TGCAGCGTTGACGGTGGGGGCTACGAGCAGTACTTC.

The table lists this clone with a count of one. V is TRBV5-1 and J is TRBJ2-2, with 7 bases fitting TRBD1. J lost 0 bases, V lost 4 bases, and 6 bases had no gene match. There are 16 residues in the CDR3. Germline V lookup: CDR1 SGHRS, CDR2 YFSETQ. The CDR3 sequence: CASSRSGTANTGELFF. The DNA of the CDR3 is TGCGCCAGCAGCAGGTCCGGGACAGCGAACACCGGGGAGCTGTTTTTT.

This rearrangement joins TRBV5-6 to TRBJ1-5; D unclear. Germline V gene sequence: CDR1 SGHDT, CDR2 YYEEEE. The CDR3 is 16 amino acids. V lost 0 bases and J 1 base, leaving 11 bases between the germline ends. The CDR3 region has the DNA TGTGCCAGCAGCTTGGGGAAAGGGCTGAGCAATCAGCCCCAGCATTTT. Translating gives CASSLGKGLSNQPQHF.

The V gene is TRBV10-2, the J gene TRBJ2-1, with 14 nucleotides matching TRBD2. This CDR3 is 14 amino acids long. Trimming took 6 bases from V and 9 from J; bases not matched to a gene: 4. Germline CDR1 reads WSHSY; CDR2 reads SAAADI. The DNA of the CDR3 is TGCGCCAGCAGACGGACTAGCGGGGGGATTGAGCAGTTCTTC. Translating gives CASRRTSGGIEQFF.

The CDR3 here is CASTTLAGGPDTQYF. In DNA, the CDR3 is TGTGCCAGCACCACCCTAGCGGGAGGTCCAGATACGCAGTATTTT. V and J are TRBV5-4 and TRBJ2-3; 11 bases are a match to TRBD2. This CDR3 region has 15 residues. Per germline, CDR1 SGHNT and CDR2 YYREEE (reference sequence). The V gene end was trimmed by 6 bases and the J gene end by 4 bases; junction bases not matched to a gene: 7. The full variable domain, its missing parts supplied by reference TRBV5-4 and TRBJ2-3, is ETGVTQSPTHLIKTRGQQVTLRCSSQSGHNTVSWYQQALGQGPQFIFQYYREEENGRGNFPPRFSGLQFPNYSSELNVNALELDDSALYLCASTTLAGGPDTQYFGPGTRLTVL.

The chain joins TRBV27 to TRBJ2-1; perhaps TRBD2 as D (6 bases). Trimming cost V 2 bases and J 4 bases, with 12 bases left between them. CDR1 is MNHEY and CDR2 is SMNVEV in the germline V gene (reference sequence). CDR3 length: 15 residues. DNA of the CDR3: TGTGCCAGCAGTTTAAGGGCTAGCGAGTACAATGAGCAGTTCTTC. The encoded protein is CASSLRASEYNEQFF.

This clone was observed once. CDR3 DNA: TGTGCCAGCAGCTTGGGGAGACAGGGGGTTAGCAATCAGCCCCAGCATTTT. It specifies CASSLGRQGVSNQPQHF. The chain carries TRBV5-5 and TRBJ1-5; 9 bases fit TRBD1. CDR3 length: 17 amino acids. J gave up 0 bases and V 0 bases, and 4 bases lay outside the gene matches. Germline lookup yields CDR1 SGHKS and CDR2 YYEKEE (reference sequence).

This clone came up once. The chain has TRBV7-2 and TRBJ2-7, with 7 nucleotides matching TRBD1. Germline V CDR1 and CDR2: SGHTA, FQGNSA. This CDR3 region has 15 residues. The V segment lost 5 bases and the J segment 4 bases; nucleotides outside the gene matches: 11. This chain's CDR3 is CASSPRVGGEYEQYF. The CDR3 DNA follows: TGTGCCAGCAGCCCCCGGGTAGGGGGCGAATACGAGCAGTACTTC.

For this clone: Germline and junction disagree at one end, which may indicate a read error. The chain combines TRBV3-1 (or the pseudogene TRBV3-2) with TRBJ2-7; TRBD2 aligns across 13 bases. Germline-derived CDR1 and CDR2 are LGHDT and YNNKEL (reference sequence). The CDR3 runs 12 residues. CDR3 nucleotide sequence: TGTGCCAGCAGCCCAGGACTAGCGGGGGTAACATTC. It is translated as CASSPGLAGVTF.

This chain uses TRBV15 with TRBJ2-5, with 8 positions matching TRBD1. CDR3 size: 14 residues. Looked up from germline, CDR1 is LNHNV and CDR2 is YYDKDF (reference sequence). The junction had 5 bases not matched to a gene; V was cut back by 3 bases and J by 5 bases. The CDR3 DNA reads as TGTGCCACCAGCAGCCCAGGGGGCCGGGAGACCCAGTACTTC. It codes for CATSSPGGRETQYF.

The CDR3 protein is CASSLLGDYEQYF. CDR3 sequence (DNA): TGTGCCAGCAGTTTATTGGGGGATTACGAGCAGTACTTC. V gene TRBV12-3 or TRBV12-4 combines with J gene TRBJ2-7, with D tentatively TRBD1 or TRBD2 (5 bases each). The CDR3 has 13 amino acids. V was clipped by 2 bases and J by 4 bases, with 9 bases between them.

V usage is TRBV5-6 and J usage is TRBJ1-2, with TRBD1 identical over 7 bases. The CDR3 consists of 14 residues. V lost 3 bases, J lost 4 bases, and 6 bases stayed unmatched. CDR1 and CDR2 (germline): SGHDT, YYEEEE. The CDR3 protein is CASSSDRSFYGYTF. Here the CDR3 DNA reads TGTGCCAGCAGCTCGGACAGGTCCTTCTATGGCTACACCTTC.

The rearrangement joins TRBV2 to TRBJ1-5; possibly TRBD1 for D (5 bases). The CDR3 is 15 residues long. The germline V gene encodes CDR1 SNHLY and CDR2 FYNNEI. V shed 8 bases and J shed 7 bases, with 21 bases lying between them. The CDR3, as DNA: TGTGCCAGCGAGGTTGGGGTAGGGGCGAGGCAGCCCCAGCATTTT. This encodes CASEVGVGARQPQHF.